The next 18 T cell receptor beta chains were all read from a single sample in a study of T cells in Graves' hyperthyroidism and ophthalmopathy. RNA transcripts served as the template for amplifying TCR beta CDR3 regions. HTBI primers were the set used in a first-round RT-PCR of the TCR CDR3. Via MiXCR, TCRdb re-called the multiplex PCR reads, giving one row per CDR3 protein. The data show about 380,000 distinct CDR3 sequences, with approximately 15% seen just once and approximately 11% held by the top ten. The sequencing input was blood. All receptors derive from a woman aged 55-70 years with Graves' hyperthyroidism.

This clonotype was observed at least ten times. The chain has TRBV19 and TRBJ2-1, with 7 bases matching TRBD2. V trimming: 7 bases; J trimming: 0 bases; junction bases outside the gene matches: 9. Germline V gene sequence: CDR1 LNHDA, CDR2 SQIVND (reference sequence). The CDR3 extends over 16 amino acids. CDR3 sequence: CASTRSAGNSYNEQFF. The CDR3 DNA is TGTGCCAGTACCCGCTCAGCGGGAAACTCCTACAATGAGCAGTTCTTC.

This chain joins TRBV7-3 and TRBJ2-3, with D perhaps TRBD2 (5 bases). This CDR3 is 15 amino acids long. The ends were cut back, 4 bases at V and 1 base at J, with 12 bases in the middle. Germline CDR1 reads SGHTA; CDR2 reads FQGTGA. The chain's CDR3 is CASSSTSSGTDTQYF. CDR3 DNA: TGTGCCAGCAGCTCCACTAGTTCTGGCACAGATACGCAGTATTTT.

This clonotype was seen more than once but under ten times. The chain couples TRBV5-1 to TRBJ1-5; D uncertain. V lost 0 bases, J lost 3 bases, and 10 bases lay in between. Germline V lookup: CDR1 SGHRS, CDR2 YFSETQ. The CDR3 length is 15 residues. The CDR3 nucleotides are TGCGCCAGCAGCTTGGCCCCAGCCAACAATCAGCCCCAGCATTTT. Protein sequence: CASSLAPANNQPQHF.

This clonotype occurred many times. This chain uses TRBV7-2 with TRBJ2-5; maybe TRBD1 (5 bases). The germline CDR1 and CDR2 sequences are SGHTA and FQGNSA. The V gene lost 8 bases and the J gene lost 5 bases, with 9 bases spanning the gap. CDR3 length: 11 residues. The CDR3 protein is CASGATETQYF. The CDR3 DNA reads as TGTGCCAGCGGGGCCACCGAGACCCAGTACTTC.

Ten or more counts support this clonotype. The chain is built from TRBV10-3 and TRBJ2-5; D remains ambiguous. The CDR3 spans 14 residues. Germline CDR1 ENHRY, CDR2 SYGVKD. Trimming removed 6 bases from V and 4 bases from J, with 15 bases in between. The CDR3 bases are TGTGCCATCAGCCCCCTCGGACCGGGAGAGACCCAGTACTTC. It yields the protein CAISPLGPGETQYF.

This clonotype was observed at least ten times. This chain links TRBV20-1 with TRBJ2-5; D assignment may be TRBD1 or TRBD2 (5 bases each). Germline assignment: CDR1 DFQATT and CDR2 SNEGSKA (reference sequence). This CDR3 spans 12 amino acids. V dropped 4 bases and J dropped 2 bases, with 8 bases sitting between them. CDR3 bases: TGCAGTGCTAAGGGACGGCAAGAGACCCAGTACTTC. Protein product: CSAKGRQETQYF.

On this clonotype itself: Given a much more abundant clone one base away, this may be a read error. The chain uses TRBV4-2 and TRBJ2-2; D gene uncertain. CDR1 LGHNA and CDR2 YNFKEQ come from the germline V gene. The CDR3 length is 14 residues. V shed 0 bases and J shed 7 bases, with 9 bases lying between them. This CDR3 reads CASSQDYNNGELFF. DNA for the CDR3: TGTGCCAGCAGCCAAGACTACAATAACGGGGAGCTGTTTTTT.

As to this clonotype: Given a much more abundant clone one base away, this may be a read error. The gene calls are TRBV11-3 and TRBJ2-1; the match to TRBD2 covers 7 bases. Germline assignment: CDR1 SGHNT and CDR2 YENEEA. The CDR3 has 16 residues. The CDR3 region is CASSGQGGSSYNGQFF. Written as DNA, the CDR3 is TGTGCCAGCAGCGGGCAGGGAGGGAGTAGTTACAATGGGCAGTTCTTC.

This clonotype was seen at least ten times. V usage is TRBV6-1 and J usage is TRBJ1-2, with 8 bases lining up with TRBD1. The V and J ends lost 5 bases and 7 bases, in that order; junction bases with no gene match: 9. This CDR3 has 14 amino acids. CDR1 is MNHNS and CDR2 is SASEGT in the germline V gene. The chain's CDR3 is CASSTGQGTSGYTF. For the CDR3, the DNA is TGTGCCAGCAGTACCGGACAGGGAACGAGTGGCTACACCTTC.

Many counts were recorded for this clonotype. J is TRBJ1-2 and V is TRBV5-1; D remains unclear. The CDR3 extends over 15 amino acids. Trimming cost V 2 bases and J 5 bases, with 16 bases left between them. The V gene's germline CDR1 is SGHRS and CDR2 YFSETQ. In DNA form, the CDR3 reads TGCGCCAGCAGCTTTAGTGGGTCGGACGGATATGGCTACACCTTC. This encodes CASSFSGSDGYGYTF. Full variable domain (rest looked up from reference TRBV5-1 and TRBJ1-2): KAGVTQTPRYLIKTRGQQVTLSCSPISGHRSVSWYQQTPGQGLQFLFEYFSETQRNKGNFPGRFSGRQFSNSRSEMNVSTLELGDSALYLCASSFSGSDGYGYTFGSGTRLTVV.

This clonotype was detected a few times. This chain joins TRBV7-8 and TRBJ1-5, with 10 bases identical to TRBD1. V was clipped by 6 bases and J by 16 bases; unmatched bases: 9. The CDR3 consists of 12 residues. Germline V gene sequence: CDR1 SGHVS, CDR2 FQNEAQ. CDR3 in DNA: TGTGCCAGCAGTTCCGGGACAGGGGTTCCCCATTTT. Translated: CASSSGTGVPHF.

This clonotype was found many times. The chain employs TRBV5-5 and TRBJ2-7; perhaps TRBD2 as D (5 bases). The V end was cut by 0 bases, the J end by 3 bases, with 13 bases between. Germline CDR1 is SGHKS and CDR2 is YYEKEE (reference sequence). The CDR3 runs 15 residues. The CDR3 DNA reads as TGTGCCAGCAGCTTGGACCCGGGATCCAGCTACGAGCAGTACTTC. Translation gives CASSLDPGSSYEQYF.

This clonotype was seen ten or more times. V and J are TRBV5-5 and TRBJ2-7; possibly TRBD2 for D (5 bases). The germline CDR1 and CDR2 sequences are SGHKS and YYEKEE (reference sequence). Trimming stripped 4 bases from V and 2 bases from J, with 13 bases between. The CDR3 covers 14 residues. CDR3 bases: TGTGCCAGCAGCAACCGACTATCCACCTACGAGCAGTACTTC. As protein: CASSNRLSTYEQYF.

The rearrangement uses TRBV7-3 and TRBJ1-1; no clear D gene. This CDR3 has 13 amino acids. Germline CDR1 SGHTA, CDR2 FQGTGA. V shed 5 bases and J shed 7 bases, with 14 bases lying between them. Here the CDR3 reads CASSPRPDGEAFF. DNA of the CDR3: TGTGCCAGCAGCCCCAGACCAGACGGTGAAGCTTTCTTT.

This clonotype was observed many times. The V call is TRBV3-1, the J call TRBJ2-1; 12 bases fit TRBD2. The germline V gene encodes CDR1 LGHDT and CDR2 YNNKEL (reference sequence). This CDR3 has 17 residues. With 3 bases clipped from V and 7 bases from J, the junction kept 10 bases outside the gene matches. CDR3 in DNA: TGTGCCAGCAGCCACCTGACTAGCGGGAGATTGAGGAATGAGCAGTTCTTC. Its translation: CASSHLTSGRLRNEQFF.

This clonotype occurred many times. The chain has TRBV2 and TRBJ1-1; TRBD1 aligns across 11 bases. The germline CDR1 and CDR2 sequences are SNHLY and FYNNEI. Trimming removed 9 bases from V and 5 bases from J; junction bases left unmatched: 5. The CDR3 loop spans 13 amino acids. The CDR3 sequence is CASRTGGGTEAFF. The CDR3 nucleotides are TGTGCCAGTAGGACAGGGGGCGGGACTGAAGCTTTCTTT.

This clonotype was counted only a few times. The V call is TRBV11-2, the J call TRBJ2-1; 9 bases are shared with TRBD2. Germline CDR1 and CDR2: SGHAT and FQNNGV. CDR3 length: 20 amino acids. The trim removed 3 bases at V and 4 bases at J, leaving 19 bases unmatched. The CDR3 DNA sequence: TGTGCCAGCAGCTTGGCGCGGGGTAGCGGGAGCCTTAGTGCGTACAATGAGCAGTTCTTC. It encodes CASSLARGSGSLSAYNEQFF.

In its sample, this clonotype was seen a few times. This sequence may be a read error, since a much larger clone differs from it by one base. The chain couples TRBV5-1 to TRBJ2-3; no firm D call. CDR3 length: 14 residues. Per the germline V gene, CDR1 is SGHRS and CDR2 is YFSETQ. V was shortened by 4 bases and J by 6 bases, with 15 bases between the two germline ends. CDR3 bases: TGCGCCAGCAGCCCTGGTGGCTTCCCGGATACGCAGTATTTT. Translating it yields CASSPGGFPDTQYF. The entire variable domain, with the rest obtained from reference TRBV5-1 and TRBJ2-3, is as follows: KAGVTQTPRYLIKTRGQQVTLSCSPISGHRSVSWYQQTPGQGLQFLFEYFSETQRNKGNFPGRFSGRQFSNSRSEMNVSTLELGDSALYLCASSPGGFPDTQYFGPGTRLTVL.